The clone carrying this TCR beta chain was seen a single time. Sequencing used immunoSEQ multiplex PCR; TCRdb keeps in-frame clones, though not all of them. This sample has around 270,000 clones; more than 85% occur once, and the top ten carry around 0.88%. The data stem from a study of blood T cell repertoires in COVID-19. This CDR3 has 16 amino acids. The germline V gene encodes CDR1 MGHRA and CDR2 YSYEKL. Trimming at V came to 2 bases and at J to 6 bases, leaving 11 bases not matched to a gene. The clonotype was recovered from a man aged 25 to 40 with acute or convalescent COVID-19. V and J are TRBV4-1 and TRBJ2-7; 9 nucleotides line up with TRBD2. The sequenced sample consisted of peripheral blood. Here the CDR3 DNA reads TGCGCCAGCAGCCAAAGTTCTTCGGGACTAGCCGCCGAGCAGTACTTC. Its translation: CASSQSSSGLAAEQYF.